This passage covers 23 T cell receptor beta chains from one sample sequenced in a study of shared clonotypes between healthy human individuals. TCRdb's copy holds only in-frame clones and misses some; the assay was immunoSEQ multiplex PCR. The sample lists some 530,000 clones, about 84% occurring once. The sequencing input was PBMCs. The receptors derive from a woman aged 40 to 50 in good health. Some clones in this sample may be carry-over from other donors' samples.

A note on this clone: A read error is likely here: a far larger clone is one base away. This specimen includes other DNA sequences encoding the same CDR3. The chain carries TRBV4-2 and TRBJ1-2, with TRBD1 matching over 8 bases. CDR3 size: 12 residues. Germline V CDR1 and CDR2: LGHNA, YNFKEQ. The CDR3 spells CASSLDREVCTF. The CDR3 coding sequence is TGTGCCAGTAGCCTGGACAGGGAGGTATGCACCTTC.

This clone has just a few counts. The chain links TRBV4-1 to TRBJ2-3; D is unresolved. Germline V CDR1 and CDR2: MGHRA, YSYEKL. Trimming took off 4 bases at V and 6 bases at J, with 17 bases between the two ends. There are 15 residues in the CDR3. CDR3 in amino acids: CASSPHGLSADTQYF. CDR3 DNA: TGCGCCAGCAGCCCCCATGGGCTTTCTGCGGATACGCAGTATTTT.

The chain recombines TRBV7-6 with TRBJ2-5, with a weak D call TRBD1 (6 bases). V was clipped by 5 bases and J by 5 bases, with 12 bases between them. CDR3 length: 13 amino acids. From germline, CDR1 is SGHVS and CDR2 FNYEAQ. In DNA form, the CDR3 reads TGTGCCAGCAGCCCGAGGGGGTGGGAGACCCAGTACTTC. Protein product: CASSPRGWETQYF.

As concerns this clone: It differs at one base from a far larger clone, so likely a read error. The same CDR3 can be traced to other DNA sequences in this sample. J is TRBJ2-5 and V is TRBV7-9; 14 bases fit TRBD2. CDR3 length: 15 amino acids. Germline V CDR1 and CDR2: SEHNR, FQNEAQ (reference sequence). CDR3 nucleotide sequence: TGCGCCAGCAGCTTAGGGACTAGCGGGGGTGAGACCCAGTACTTC. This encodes CASSLGTSGGETQYF.

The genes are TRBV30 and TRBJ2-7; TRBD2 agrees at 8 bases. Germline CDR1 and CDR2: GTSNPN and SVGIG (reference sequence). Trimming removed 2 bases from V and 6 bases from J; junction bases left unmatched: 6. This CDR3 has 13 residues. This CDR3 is CAWSRGGSSEQYF. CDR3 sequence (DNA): TGTGCCTGGAGTCGGGGGGGGAGTTCCGAGCAGTACTTC.

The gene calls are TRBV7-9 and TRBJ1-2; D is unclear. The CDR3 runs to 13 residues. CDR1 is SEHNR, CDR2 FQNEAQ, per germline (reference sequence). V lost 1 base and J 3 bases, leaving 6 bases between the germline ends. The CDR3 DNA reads TGTGCCAGCAGCTTAGGTTCGGACTATGGCTACACCTTC. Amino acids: CASSLGSDYGYTF.

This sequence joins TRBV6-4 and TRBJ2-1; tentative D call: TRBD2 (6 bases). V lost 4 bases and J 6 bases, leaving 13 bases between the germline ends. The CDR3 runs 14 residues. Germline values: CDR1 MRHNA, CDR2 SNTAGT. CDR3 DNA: TGTGCCAGCAGTGCCCAGGGACTGGGCAATGAGCAGTTCTTC. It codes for CASSAQGLGNEQFF.

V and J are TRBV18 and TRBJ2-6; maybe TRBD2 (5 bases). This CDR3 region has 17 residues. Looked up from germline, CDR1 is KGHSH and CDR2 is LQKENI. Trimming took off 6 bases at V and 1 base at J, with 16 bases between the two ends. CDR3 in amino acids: CASSAAGGLSGANVLTF. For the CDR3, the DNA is TGTGCCAGCTCGGCCGCAGGAGGCCTGTCTGGGGCCAACGTCCTGACTTTC.

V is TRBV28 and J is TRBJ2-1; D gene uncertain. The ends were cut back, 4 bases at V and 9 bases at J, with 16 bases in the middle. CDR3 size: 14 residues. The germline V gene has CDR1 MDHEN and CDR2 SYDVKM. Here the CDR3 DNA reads TGTGCCAGCAGTTCCCACCTGTTCGTCCGTGAGCAGTTCTTC. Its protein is CASSSHLFVREQFF.

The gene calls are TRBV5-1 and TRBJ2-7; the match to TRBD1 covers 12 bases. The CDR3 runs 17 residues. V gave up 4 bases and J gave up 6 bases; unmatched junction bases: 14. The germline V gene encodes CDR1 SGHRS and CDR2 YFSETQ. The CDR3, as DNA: TGCGCCAGCAGCCCCACGGATGTGGGGACAGGGGGCGGCGAGCAGTACTTC. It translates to CASSPTDVGTGGGEQYF.

CDR3 bases: TGTGCCAGTGCAACAGCTGCAACTAATGAAAAACTGTTTTTT. Its protein is CASATAATNEKLFF. The chain employs TRBV19 and TRBJ1-4; no definite D call. Germline CDR1 LNHDA, CDR2 SQIVND (reference sequence). The germline V and J ends were trimmed by 8 bases and 0 bases, with 10 bases remaining between them. CDR3 length equals 14 residues.

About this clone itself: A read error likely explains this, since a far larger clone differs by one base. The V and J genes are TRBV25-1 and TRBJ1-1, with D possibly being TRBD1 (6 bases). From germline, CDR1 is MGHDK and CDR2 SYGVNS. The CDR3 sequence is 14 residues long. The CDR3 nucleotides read TGTGCCATCAGTGAAAGGGGGTGGGGCACTGAAGCTTTCTTT. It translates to CAISERGWGTEAFF.

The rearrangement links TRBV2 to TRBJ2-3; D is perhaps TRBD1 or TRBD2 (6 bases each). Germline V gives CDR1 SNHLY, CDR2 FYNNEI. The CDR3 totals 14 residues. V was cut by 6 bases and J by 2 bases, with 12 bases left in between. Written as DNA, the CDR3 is TGTGCCAGCAGGAGGGGGGAGATCACAGATACGCAGTATTTT. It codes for CASRRGEITDTQYF.

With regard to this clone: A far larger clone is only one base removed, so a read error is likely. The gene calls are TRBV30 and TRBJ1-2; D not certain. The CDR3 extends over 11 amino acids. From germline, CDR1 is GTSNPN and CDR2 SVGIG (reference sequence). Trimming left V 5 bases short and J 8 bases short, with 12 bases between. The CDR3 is CAWGPFRGYTF. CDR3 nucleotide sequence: TGTGCCTGGGGACCCTTCCGGGGCTACACCTTC.

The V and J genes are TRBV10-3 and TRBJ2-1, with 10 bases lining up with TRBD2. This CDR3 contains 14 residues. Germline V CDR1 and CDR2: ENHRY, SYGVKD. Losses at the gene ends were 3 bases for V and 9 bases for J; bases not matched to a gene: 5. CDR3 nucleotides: TGTGCCATCAGTGACTCGGGACTAGCGTTTGAGCAGTTCTTC. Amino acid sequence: CAISDSGLAFEQFF.

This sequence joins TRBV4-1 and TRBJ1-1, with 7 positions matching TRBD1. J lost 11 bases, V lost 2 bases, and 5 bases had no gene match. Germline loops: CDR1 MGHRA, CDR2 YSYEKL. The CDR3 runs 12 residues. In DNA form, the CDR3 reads TGCGCCAGCAGCCAACAAACAGGGGCGGCTTTCTTT. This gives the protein CASSQQTGAAFF.

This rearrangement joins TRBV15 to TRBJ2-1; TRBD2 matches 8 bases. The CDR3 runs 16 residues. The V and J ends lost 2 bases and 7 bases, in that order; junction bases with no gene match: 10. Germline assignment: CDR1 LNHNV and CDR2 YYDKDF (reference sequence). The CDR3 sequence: CATSRSGLALGNEQFF. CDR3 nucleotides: TGTGCCACCAGCAGATCTGGACTAGCCTTAGGGAATGAGCAGTTCTTC.

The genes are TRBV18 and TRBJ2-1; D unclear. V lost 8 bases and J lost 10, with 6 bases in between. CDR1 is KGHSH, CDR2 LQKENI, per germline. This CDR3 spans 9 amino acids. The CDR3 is CASQEEQFF. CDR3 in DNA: TGTGCCAGCCAGGAAGAGCAGTTCTTC.

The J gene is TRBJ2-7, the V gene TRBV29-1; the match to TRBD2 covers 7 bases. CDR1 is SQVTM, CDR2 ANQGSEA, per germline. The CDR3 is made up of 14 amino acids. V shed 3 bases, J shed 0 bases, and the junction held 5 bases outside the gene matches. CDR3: CSVDKSGTSYEQYF. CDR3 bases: TGCAGCGTTGACAAGAGCGGGACCTCCTACGAGCAGTACTTC.

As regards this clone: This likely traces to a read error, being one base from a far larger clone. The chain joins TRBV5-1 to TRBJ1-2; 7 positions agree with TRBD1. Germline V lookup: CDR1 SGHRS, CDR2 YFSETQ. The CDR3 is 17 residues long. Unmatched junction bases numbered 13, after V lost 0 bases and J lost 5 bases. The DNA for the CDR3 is TGCGCCAGCAGCTTGGAGGGGACAGTGGGCACATCATATGGCTACACCTTC. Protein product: CASSLEGTVGTSYGYTF. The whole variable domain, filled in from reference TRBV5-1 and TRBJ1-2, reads KAGVTQTPRYLIKTRGQQVTLSCSPISGHRSVSWYQQTPGQGLQFLFEYFSETQRNKGNFPGRFSGRQFSNSRSEMNVSTLELGDSALYLCASSLEGTVGTSYGYTFGSGTRLTVV.

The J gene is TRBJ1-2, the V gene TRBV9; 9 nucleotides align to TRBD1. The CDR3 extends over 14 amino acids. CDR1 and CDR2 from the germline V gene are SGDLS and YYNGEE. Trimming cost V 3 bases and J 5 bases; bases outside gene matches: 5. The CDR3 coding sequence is TGTGCCAGCAGCGGCGGACAGGGGTTTTATGGCTACACCTTC. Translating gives CASSGGQGFYGYTF.

CDR3 sequence reads: CASSIDRTGYSNQPQHF. The CDR3 DNA reads as TGTGCCAGTAGTATAGACCGGACGGGTTATAGCAATCAGCCCCAGCATTTT. The genes are TRBV19 and TRBJ1-5, with D uncertain. The germline V and J ends were trimmed by 0 bases and 0 bases, with 12 bases remaining between them. This CDR3 is 17 amino acids long. Looked up from germline, CDR1 is LNHDA and CDR2 is SQIVND (reference sequence).

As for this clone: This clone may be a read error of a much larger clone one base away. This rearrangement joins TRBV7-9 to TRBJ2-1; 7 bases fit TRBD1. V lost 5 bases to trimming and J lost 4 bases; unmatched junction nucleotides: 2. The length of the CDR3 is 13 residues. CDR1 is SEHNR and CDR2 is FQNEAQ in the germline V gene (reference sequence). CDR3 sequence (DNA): TGTGCCAGCAGCCGGGACAGTTACAATGAGCAGTTCTTC. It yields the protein CASSRDSYNEQFF.